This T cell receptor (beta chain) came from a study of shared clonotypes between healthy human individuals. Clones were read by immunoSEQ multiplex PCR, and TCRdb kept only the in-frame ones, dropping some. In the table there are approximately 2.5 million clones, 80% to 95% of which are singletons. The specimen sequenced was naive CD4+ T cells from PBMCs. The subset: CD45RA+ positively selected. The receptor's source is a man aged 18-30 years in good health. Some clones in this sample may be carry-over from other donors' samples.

Here the CDR3 DNA reads TGTGCCAGCAGCTTACGGCGGGACCTCTCCTACAATGAGCAGTTCTTC. Protein: CASSLRRDLSYNEQFF. The V and J genes are TRBV7-2 and TRBJ2-1, with a weak D call TRBD2 (6 bases). The V end was cut by 2 bases, the J end by 0 bases, with 11 bases between. The CDR3 extends over 16 amino acids. CDR1 and CDR2 (germline): SGHTA, FQGNSA.